This T cell receptor beta chain was obtained from a study of tumor-infiltrating lymphocytes in primary liver carcinoma. This clonotype was detected only a few times. With a much larger clone just one base away, this may be a read error. Total RNA (approximately 500 ng) served as template for TCR beta cDNA synthesis primed by a constant-region primer. TCR beta libraries came from three nested multiplex PCR rounds using slightly modified ARM-PCR. A C-beta reverse primer and TRBV1-TRBV30 forward primers served in each of the first two PCR rounds, at approximately 10 cycles apiece. Each CDR3 protein is one row after TCRdb ran MiXCR on the multiplex PCR reads. The sample consists of about 300,000 distinct CDR3 sequences, roughly two thirds of them appearing once. Unsorted whole blood yielded blood RNA, and germline DNA was extracted as well. Germline V gene lookup returns CDR1 SQVTM and CDR2 ANQGSEA. V lost 4 bases and J lost 3, with 8 bases in between. The CDR3 length is 12 residues.

The sequenced sample consisted of peripheral blood. The chain employs TRBV29-1 and TRBJ2-3; D possibly corresponds to TRBD2 (6 bases). The source of this sequence is a man aged 35 to 55 with primary liver carcinoma and hepatitis B virus infection. Written as DNA, the CDR3 is TGCAGCGTTGTGGAGGGGACAGATACGCAGTATTTT. This gives the protein CSVVEGTDTQYF.